Sequencing of this T cell receptor (beta chain) was carried out in a study of blood T cell repertoires in COVID-19. Across the whole study: From the United States, Italy and Spain came samples of acute and convalescent COVID-19. Sample material is recorded as cDNA or gDNA derived from T cells, B-cell-depleted T cells, or PBMCs.

The CDR3 is 13 amino acids. V was pared by 6 bases and J by 4 bases, with 5 bases of the junction left unmatched. The germline gives CDR1 ENHRY, CDR2 SYGVKD. In the original analysis: Nucleated cell number was recorded as an estimate derived from reference gene primer amplification. Sequencing was performed with immunoSEQ multiplex PCR; in TCRdb, only in-frame clones are kept and a portion is missing. V, J and clone size are those of that table, while D and trimming were read from the DNA. The sample shows more than 250,000 clones, nearly 85% of them seen only once. The source is a human donor in a cohort sampled during active COVID-19. The sequenced sample was peripheral blood. The rearrangement links TRBV10-3 to TRBJ1-1, with 7 positions matching TRBD1. The CDR3 loop reads CAIRGGMVTEAFF. Here the CDR3 DNA reads TGTGCCATCAGAGGGGGCATGGTCACTGAAGCTTTCTTT.